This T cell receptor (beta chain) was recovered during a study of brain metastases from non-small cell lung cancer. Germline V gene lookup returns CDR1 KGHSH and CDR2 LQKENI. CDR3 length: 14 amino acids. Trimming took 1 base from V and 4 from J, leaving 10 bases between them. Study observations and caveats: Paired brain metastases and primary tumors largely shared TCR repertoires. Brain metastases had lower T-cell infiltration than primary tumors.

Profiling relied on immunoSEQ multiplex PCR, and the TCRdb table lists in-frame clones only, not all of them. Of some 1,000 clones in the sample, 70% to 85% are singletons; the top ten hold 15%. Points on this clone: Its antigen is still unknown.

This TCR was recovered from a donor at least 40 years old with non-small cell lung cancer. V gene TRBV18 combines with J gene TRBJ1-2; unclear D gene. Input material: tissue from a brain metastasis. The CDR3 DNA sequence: TGTGCCAGCTCACCACAAACAGATTCCTATGGCTACACCTTC. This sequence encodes CASSPQTDSYGYTF.